This record covers a single TCR beta chain. The record originates from a study of T cells in Graves' hyperthyroidism and ophthalmopathy. Amplification of TCR beta CDR3 regions used RNA as the template. HTBI primers were employed in a first-round RT-PCR of the TCR CDR3. In TCRdb, the multiplex PCR reads were re-called with MiXCR into one record per CDR3 protein. The sample shows 270,000 or so distinct CDR3 sequences, about 16% of them seen only once. Germline CDR1 reads LNHDA; CDR2 reads SQIVND (reference sequence). The CDR3 has 13 residues. Trimming removed 6 bases from V and 13 bases from J; junction bases left unmatched: 12. Hyperthyroidism, newly diagnosed and lasting under 2 months, affected patients aged 18 to 65. In making diagnoses, clinical symptoms, serum thyroxine and TRAb, thyroid ultrasound and orbital computed tomography were all used. The sample, blood from the first hyperthyroidism diagnosis, precedes any ophthalmopathy symptoms.

The sequenced material came from blood. This sequence was found in a woman between 45 and 60 years old with Graves' hyperthyroidism that later progressed to Graves' ophthalmopathy. The gene calls are TRBV19 and TRBJ2-1; 7 bases line up with TRBD2. CDR3 DNA: TGTGCCAGTAGCGGGAGGTCCTACAATGGACAGTTCTTC. Translating gives CASSGRSYNGQFF.